The entry that follows covers one T cell receptor (beta chain) sequence. Trimming at V came to 0 bases and at J to 0 bases, leaving 10 bases not matched to a gene. This CDR3 has 18 amino acids. Germline lookup yields CDR1 SGHTA and CDR2 FQGNSA. The entry originates in a study of tumor T cells in aggressive B-cell lymphoma. This table comes from immunoSEQ multiplex PCR, and its TCRdb copy is limited to in-frame clones, with some not included. The table includes roughly 5,200 clones, around 94% detected once. The chain uses TRBV7-2 and TRBJ1-1, with 7 bases lining up with TRBD1. The sample was tumor tissue. The receptor's source is an adult with diffuse large B cell lymphoma. The CDR3 DNA sequence: TGTGCCAGCAGCTTAGCAGTGACAGGGAATGGGGTGAACACTGAAGCTTTCTTT. This translates into CASSLAVTGNGVNTEAFF.